A selection of T cell receptor beta chains follows, all from one sample in a study of early T cells in non-severe SARS-CoV-2 infection. MiXCR was run by TCRdb on the 5' RACE reads, yielding one entry per CDR3 protein. The data hold 97,000 or so distinct CDR3 sequences, with 13% observed a single time. The sample was whole blood. The origin of the receptors is an adult who was a healthcare worker with PCR-confirmed SARS-CoV-2 infection or an uninfected control (not recorded which). Each CDR3 is given with its conserved first and last residue. The order of the fields is J gene, D gene, clone size, V gene, CDR3 protein, CDR3 DNA. A D gene is named only where the DNA matches it firmly. The size field is filled for only some rows; it gives once, few, many or a size class.

TRBJ1-1,NA,NA,TRBV30,CAWSKDPYTAFF,TGTGCCTGGAGTAAAGACCCCTATACAGCTTTCTTT
TRBJ1-1,NA,few,TRBV29-1,CSVVRRNTEAFF,TGCAGCGTTGTACGACGGAACACTGAAGCTTTCTTT
TRBJ2-7,TRBD1,few,TRBV20-1,CSARDSELEEQYF,TGCAGTGCCCGGGACAGCGAACTAGAAGAGCAGTACTTC
TRBJ2-7,NA,few,TRBV3-1,CASSQDEGGEQYF,TGTGCCAGCAGCCAAGATGAAGGGGGCGAGCAGTACTTC
TRBJ2-1,NA,many,TRBV6-1,CASSPDQSYNEQFF,TGTGCCAGCAGTCCGGACCAGTCCTACAATGAGCAGTTCTTC
TRBJ2-5,TRBD2,many,TRBV6-1,CASSEPGLAGRETQYF,TGTGCCAGCAGTGAGCCGGGACTAGCGGGACGAGAGACCCAGTACTTC
TRBJ2-1,NA,few,TRBV3-1,CASSRRDGEQFF,TGTGCCAGCAGCCGACGGGACGGTGAGCAGTTCTTC
TRBJ1-2,NA,many,TRBV5-4,CASSPGPSQGGDGYTF,TGTGCCAGCAGCCCGGGCCCCTCACAGGGTGGGGATGGCTACACCTTC
TRBJ1-6,NA,NA,TRBV7-9,CASSLAKGGGSYNSPLHF,TGTGCCAGCAGCTTAGCGAAAGGAGGGGGCTCCTATAATTCACCCCTCCACTTT
TRBJ1-2,NA,NA,TRBV28,CASSRQDLMAGYTF,TGTGCCAGCAGTCGACAGGATTTAATGGCTGGCTACACCTTC
TRBJ1-5,NA,many,TRBV20-1,CSARDRGAVNQPQHF,TGCAGTGCTAGAGATAGGGGGGCAGTCAATCAGCCCCAGCATTTT
TRBJ1-5,NA,NA,TRBV6-5,CASSDRWSNQPQHF,TGTGCCAGCAGTGACAGGTGGAGCAATCAGCCCCAGCATTTT
TRBJ1-2,NA,NA,TRBV21-1,CASSKAEGSRNYGYTF,TGTGCCAGCAGCAAAGCGGAAGGATCGAGGAACTATGGCTACACCTTC
TRBJ2-1,NA,many,TRBV11-2,CASSLEVGPSTYNEQFF,TGTGCCAGCAGCTTAGAGGTGGGACCTTCGACCTACAATGAGCAGTTCTTC
TRBJ2-3,NA,few,TRBV6-2/TRBV6-3,CASSFSVDSTDTQYF,TGTGCCAGCAGTTTCAGCGTCGACAGCACAGATACGCAGTATTTT
TRBJ1-3,NA,many,TRBV6-5,CASSYRQLGNTIYF,TGTGCCAGCAGTTACCGACAGCTCGGAAACACCATATATTTT
TRBJ2-1,TRBD2,many,TRBV7-6,CASSPLPGLAGNEQFF,TGTGCCAGCAGCCCTTTACCGGGACTAGCGGGTAATGAGCAGTTCTTC
TRBJ1-1,NA,many,TRBV10-2,CASSERTEAFF,TGCGCCAGCAGTGAGAGGACTGAAGCTTTCTTT
TRBJ1-3,NA,many,TRBV12-3/TRBV12-4,CASSGTRLSGNTIYF,TGTGCCAGCAGCGGGACCCGGCTCTCTGGAAACACCATATATTTT
TRBJ2-1,NA,NA,TRBV11-2,CASSSWGSQDNEQFF,TGTGCCAGCAGCTCTTGGGGTTCACAGGACAATGAGCAGTTCTTC
TRBJ2-7,NA,many,TRBV30,CAWSVPGGAYEQYF,TGTGCCTGGAGTGTCCCTGGAGGCGCCTACGAGCAGTACTTC
TRBJ1-1,TRBD1,few,TRBV20-1,CSARQGADTEAFF,TGCAGTGCGCGACAGGGGGCTGACACTGAAGCTTTCTTT
TRBJ2-2,NA,NA,TRBV6-6,CASKGNGELFF,TGTGCCAGCAAGGGGAACGGGGAGCTGTTTTTT
TRBJ1-1,TRBD1,many,TRBV5-1,CASSLYQGGTEAFF,TGCGCCAGCAGCTTGTACCAGGGGGGCACTGAAGCTTTCTTT
TRBJ2-7,TRBD2,NA,TRBV6-6,CASRLTSSYEQYF,TGTGCCAGCAGGCTGACTAGCTCTTACGAGCAGTACTTC
TRBJ2-5,TRBD2,NA,TRBV7-9,CASSSGGGKETQYF,TGTGCCAGCAGCTCGGGGGGTGGAAAAGAGACCCAGTACTTC
TRBJ2-4,NA,many,TRBV6-1,CASSESSGSLAKNIQYF,TGTGCCAGCAGTGAAAGTTCCGGGAGTCTAGCCAAAAACATTCAGTACTTC
TRBJ2-5,NA,NA,TRBV11-2,CASSLEMGATQYF,TGTGCCAGCAGCTTAGAGATGGGGGCGACCCAGTACTTC
TRBJ2-7,NA,NA,TRBV3-1,CASSQDKYEQYF,TGTGCCAGCAGCCAAGATAAATACGAGCAGTACTTC
TRBJ2-7,TRBD2,NA,TRBV5-1,CASSFAKAGGPDEQYF,TGCGCCAGCAGCTTCGCTAAAGCGGGAGGGCCCGACGAGCAGTACTTC
TRBJ1-1,NA,few,TRBV5-1,CASSLENTGTYPFF,TGCGCCAGCAGCTTGGAAAATACGGGGACGTATCCTTTCTTT
TRBJ1-2,NA,NA,TRBV5-8,CASNLDWDGYTF,TGTGCCAGCAACTTGGATTGGGATGGCTACACCTTC
TRBJ2-5,NA,few,TRBV29-1,CSVDRGEGTQYF,TGCAGCGTTGATCGGGGCGAGGGGACCCAGTACTTC
TRBJ2-1,NA,many,TRBV19,CASSMVGTFAYNEQFF,TGTGCCAGTAGTATGGTGGGGACCTTCGCCTACAATGAGCAGTTCTTC
TRBJ1-6,NA,many,TRBV20-1,CSASRNSPLHF,TGCAGTGCTAGCCGAAATTCACCCCTCCACTTT
TRBJ2-1,NA,many,TRBV28,CASSWRADQFF,TGTGCCAGCAGTTGGCGAGCCGATCAGTTCTTC
TRBJ1-1,NA,many,TRBV27,CASSLRGRNTEAFF,TGTGCCAGCAGTTTAAGGGGGAGGAACACTGAAGCTTTCTTT
TRBJ2-1,TRBD2,few,TRBV12-3/TRBV12-4,CASSFLLSGRYNEQFF,TGTGCCAGCAGTTTCCTTCTGAGCGGGAGATACAATGAGCAGTTCTTC
TRBJ2-7,NA,few,TRBV11-2,CASSSDPPGEQYF,TGTGCCAGCAGCTCGGACCCCCCGGGGGAGCAGTACTTC
TRBJ1-5,TRBD1,many,TRBV18,CASSPGQRQPQHF,TGTGCCAGCTCCCCGGGACAGCGTCAGCCCCAGCATTTT
TRBJ2-7,NA,many,TRBV20-1,CSAPAGSYEQYF,TGCAGTGCTCCCGCGGGATCCTACGAGCAGTACTTC
TRBJ2-3,TRBD2,many,TRBV6-6,CASAGLADSGTDTQYF,TGTGCCAGCGCCGGACTAGCGGATTCCGGCACAGATACGCAGTATTTT
TRBJ1-2,NA,NA,TRBV6-6,CASSPDRDYGYTF,TGTGCCAGCAGCCCGGACAGAGACTATGGCTACACCTTC
TRBJ2-1,NA,few,TRBV7-9,CASSPAGRSYNEQFF,TGTGCCAGCAGCCCTGCGGGAAGGTCCTACAATGAGCAGTTCTTC
TRBJ1-6,NA,NA,TRBV2,CASSGQRISPGASPLHF,TGTGCCAGCAGTGGACAGCGCATTTCCCCCGGGGCCTCACCCCTCCACTTT
TRBJ2-2,NA,NA,TRBV28,CASSLSPNTGELFF,TGTGCCAGCAGTTTGTCTCCCAACACCGGGGAGCTGTTTTTT
TRBJ2-7,TRBD1,many,TRBV27,CASSLFRGIPRGHEQYF,TGTGCCAGCAGTTTATTTCGCGGGATCCCCAGGGGGCACGAGCAGTACTTC
TRBJ1-4,TRBD1,few,TRBV3-1,CASSREPGTGNEKLFF,TGTGCCAGCAGCCGGGAACCCGGGACAGGGAATGAAAAACTGTTTTTT
TRBJ2-3,NA,few,TRBV4-3,CASSQDGTAAYTDTQYF,TGCGCCAGCAGCCAAGATGGTACAGCAGCCTACACAGATACGCAGTATTTT
TRBJ2-1,TRBD2,many,TRBV7-6,CASSHPMGEGYNEQFF,TGTGCCAGCAGCCACCCCATGGGGGAGGGCTACAATGAGCAGTTCTTC
TRBJ1-6,NA,many,TRBV27,CASSLEPTGVGGSPLHF,TGTGCCAGCAGTTTAGAGCCCACGGGGGTCGGAGGATCACCCCTCCACTTT
TRBJ2-7,TRBD1,many,TRBV29-1,CSATDRGPPYEQYF,TGCAGCGCCACGGACAGGGGGCCCCCCTACGAGCAGTACTTC
TRBJ2-7,NA,NA,TRBV20-1,CSARDFAKTYEQYF,TGCAGTGCTAGAGATTTCGCCAAAACCTACGAGCAGTACTTC
TRBJ2-1,NA,few,TRBV11-2,CASSLVGTYNEQFF,TGTGCCAGCAGCTTAGTAGGGACCTACAATGAGCAGTTCTTC
TRBJ2-1,TRBD2,many,TRBV12-3/TRBV12-4,CASSLIAGGNEQFF,TGTGCCAGCAGTTTAATAGCGGGAGGGAATGAGCAGTTCTTC
TRBJ1-1,NA,NA,TRBV18,CASSPTGLNTEAFF,TGTGCCAGCTCACCCACAGGGTTGAACACTGAAGCTTTCTTT
TRBJ2-7,NA,many,TRBV7-9,CASSWGSRAYEQYF,TGTGCCAGCAGCTGGGGCAGCCGAGCCTACGAGCAGTACTTC
TRBJ1-5,NA,NA,TRBV30,CAWSLIESNQPQHF,TGTGCCTGGAGTCTGATAGAAAGCAATCAGCCCCAGCATTTT
TRBJ2-1,NA,NA,TRBV6-2/TRBV6-3,CASSYRSGEQFF,TGTGCCAGCAGTTACCGGAGCGGCGAGCAGTTCTTC
TRBJ1-1,NA,NA,TRBV20-1,CSASLRGVTEAFF,TGCAGTGCTAGTCTCCGGGGAGTCACTGAAGCTTTCTTT